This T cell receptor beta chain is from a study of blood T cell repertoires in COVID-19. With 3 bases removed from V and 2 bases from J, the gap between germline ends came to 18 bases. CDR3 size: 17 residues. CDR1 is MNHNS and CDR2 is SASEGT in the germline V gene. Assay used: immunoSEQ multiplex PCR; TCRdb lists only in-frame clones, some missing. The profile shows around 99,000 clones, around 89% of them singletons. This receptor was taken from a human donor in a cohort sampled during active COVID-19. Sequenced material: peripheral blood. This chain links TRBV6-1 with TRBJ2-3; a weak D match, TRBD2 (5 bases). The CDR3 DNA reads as TGTGCCAGCAGTGAGGCTTTTTTGCGGGTATTCACAGATACGCAGTATTTT. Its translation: CASSEAFLRVFTDTQYF.